This is a list of T cell receptor beta chains from one sample in a study of cytomegalovirus exposure and HLA in healthy donors. Libraries were prepared by immunoSEQ multiplex PCR; TCRdb keeps only in-frame clonotypes and omits some of them. Of 150,000 to 200,000 clones in the sample, around 82% are singletons; the top ten hold less than 2%. Specimen: PBMCs. The source is a man aged 40-49 years in good health and CMV-seropositive. Both conserved end residues are part of each CDR3. The order of the fields is J gene, D gene, V gene, clone size, CDR3 protein, CDR3 DNA. A D gene is named only where the DNA matches it firmly. Clone size, where shown, is once, few, many, or a class for clones that have expanded.

j_call: TRBJ2-1; d_call: .; v_call: TRBV5-6; clone_size: .; cdr3_aa: CASSPGRGSYNEQFF; cdr3_nt: TGTGCCAGCAGCCCGGGGAGGGGGTCCTACAATGAGCAGTTCTTC
j_call: TRBJ1-1; d_call: .; v_call: TRBV27; clone_size: .; cdr3_aa: CASSSQSNTEAFF; cdr3_nt: TGTGCCAGCAGTTCACAGTCGAACACTGAAGCTTTCTTT
j_call: TRBJ2-7; d_call: .; v_call: TRBV10-2; clone_size: .; cdr3_aa: CASRGVSRAPTHEQYF; cdr3_nt: TGCGCCAGCAGGGGAGTAAGTAGGGCGCCCACCCACGAGCAGTACTTC
j_call: TRBJ1-6; d_call: .; v_call: TRBV6-5; clone_size: few; cdr3_aa: CASRTPKTVNSPLHF; cdr3_nt: TGTGCCAGCAGAACCCCCAAGACAGTGAATTCACCCCTCCACTTT
j_call: TRBJ1-3; d_call: .; v_call: TRBV30; clone_size: .; cdr3_aa: CASLDIGNTIYF; cdr3_nt: TGTGCCTCACTCGACATCGGAAACACCATATATTTT
j_call: TRBJ1-6; d_call: TRBD1; v_call: TRBV5-1; clone_size: .; cdr3_aa: CASSLAGQGGNSPLHF; cdr3_nt: TGCGCCAGCAGCTTGGCCGGACAGGGTGGAAATTCACCCCTCCACTTT
j_call: TRBJ2-1; d_call: TRBD1; v_call: TRBV19; clone_size: .; cdr3_aa: CASTEGTGGYNEQFF; cdr3_nt: TGTGCCAGTACCGAGGGGACAGGGGGCTACAATGAGCAGTTCTTC
j_call: TRBJ1-2; d_call: .; v_call: TRBV7-9; clone_size: once; cdr3_aa: CASSLGGTRYGYTF; cdr3_nt: TGTGCCAGCAGCTTGGGCGGGACGCGCTATGGCTACACCTTC
j_call: TRBJ2-6; d_call: .; v_call: TRBV5-1; clone_size: few; cdr3_aa: CASSFEFSGANVLTF; cdr3_nt: TGCGCCAGCAGCTTCGAGTTCTCTGGGGCCAACGTCCTGACTTTC
j_call: TRBJ2-1; d_call: TRBD2; v_call: TRBV7-8; clone_size: .; cdr3_aa: CASSLLLAGGLNEQFF; cdr3_nt: TGTGCCAGCAGCTTACTCCTAGCGGGAGGTCTGAATGAGCAGTTCTTC
j_call: TRBJ2-1; d_call: .; v_call: TRBV28; clone_size: once; cdr3_aa: CASSPLGSANEQFF; cdr3_nt: TGTGCCAGCAGCCCCCTAGGCAGCGCGAATGAGCAGTTCTTC
j_call: TRBJ2-5; d_call: TRBD1; v_call: TRBV18; clone_size: .; cdr3_aa: CASSPRDMRGQGAGRETQYF; cdr3_nt: TGTGCCAGCTCACCCAGAGATATGAGGGGACAGGGGGCCGGAAGGGAGACCCAGTACTTC
j_call: TRBJ2-1; d_call: TRBD2; v_call: TRBV2; clone_size: once; cdr3_aa: CASSWASGTYNEQFF; cdr3_nt: TGTGCCAGCAGCTGGGCTAGCGGGACTTACAATGAGCAGTTCTTC
j_call: TRBJ2-3; d_call: .; v_call: TRBV5-1; clone_size: .; cdr3_aa: CASSLRSDSTDTQYF; cdr3_nt: TGCGCCAGCAGCTTGAGGAGCGACAGCACAGATACGCAGTATTTT
j_call: TRBJ2-1; d_call: .; v_call: TRBV7-9; clone_size: few; cdr3_aa: CASSLEGASRHNEQFF; cdr3_nt: TGTGCCAGCAGCTTAGAAGGGGCTAGTCGGCACAATGAGCAGTTCTTC
j_call: TRBJ1-2; d_call: .; v_call: TRBV6-1; clone_size: .; cdr3_aa: CASSELPGQGSYTF; cdr3_nt: TGTGCCAGCAGTGAACTACCGGGACAAGGTAGCTACACCTTC
j_call: TRBJ2-5; d_call: .; v_call: TRBV30; clone_size: .; cdr3_aa: CAWKVGRGYQETQYF; cdr3_nt: TGTGCCTGGAAGGTGGGGAGAGGGTACCAAGAGACCCAGTACTTC
j_call: TRBJ1-2; d_call: TRBD1; v_call: TRBV29-1; clone_size: .; cdr3_aa: CSVRQGTVYGYTF; cdr3_nt: TGCAGCGTTAGACAGGGCACCGTGTATGGCTACACCTTC
j_call: TRBJ2-7; d_call: .; v_call: TRBV7-2; clone_size: .; cdr3_aa: CASSSATGVQYF; cdr3_nt: TGTGCCAGCAGCTCAGCAACGGGGGTGCAGTACTTC
j_call: TRBJ1-3; d_call: .; v_call: TRBV21-1; clone_size: .; cdr3_aa: CASSKVPGSGNTIYF; cdr3_nt: TGTGCCAGCAGCAAAGTTCCAGGCTCTGGAAACACCATATATTTT
j_call: TRBJ1-5; d_call: .; v_call: TRBV4-3; clone_size: .; cdr3_aa: CASSQDSFSNQPQHF; cdr3_nt: TGCGCCAGCAGCCAAGATAGTTTTAGCAATCAGCCCCAGCATTTT
j_call: TRBJ1-2; d_call: TRBD1; v_call: TRBV4-2; clone_size: .; cdr3_aa: CASSQVGQGEFFSNGYTF; cdr3_nt: TGTGCCAGCAGCCAAGTGGGCCAGGGGGAATTTTTTTCTAACGGCTACACCTTC
j_call: TRBJ2-7; d_call: TRBD2; v_call: TRBV6-1; clone_size: .; cdr3_aa: CAGSREGYEQYF; cdr3_nt: TGTGCCGGGTCCCGGGAGGGCTACGAGCAGTACTTC